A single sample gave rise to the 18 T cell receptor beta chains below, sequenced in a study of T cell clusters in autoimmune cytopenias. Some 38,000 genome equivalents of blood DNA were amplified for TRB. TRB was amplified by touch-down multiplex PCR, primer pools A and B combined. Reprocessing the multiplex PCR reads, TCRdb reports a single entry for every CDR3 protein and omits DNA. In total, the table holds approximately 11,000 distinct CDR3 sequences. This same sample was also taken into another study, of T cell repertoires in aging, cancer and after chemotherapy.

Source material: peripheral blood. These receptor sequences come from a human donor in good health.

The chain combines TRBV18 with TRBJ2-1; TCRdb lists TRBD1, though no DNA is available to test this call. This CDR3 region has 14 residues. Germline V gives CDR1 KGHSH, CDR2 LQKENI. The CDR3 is CASSPQGAFNEQFF.

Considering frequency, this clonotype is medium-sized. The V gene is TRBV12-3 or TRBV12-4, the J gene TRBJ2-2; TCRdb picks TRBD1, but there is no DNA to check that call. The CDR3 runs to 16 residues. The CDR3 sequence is CASSSPDRGRVGELFF.

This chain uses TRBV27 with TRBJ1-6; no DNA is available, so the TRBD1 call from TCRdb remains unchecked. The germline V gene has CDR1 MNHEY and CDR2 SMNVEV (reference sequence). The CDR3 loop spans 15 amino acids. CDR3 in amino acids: CASSLSGTFNSPLHF.

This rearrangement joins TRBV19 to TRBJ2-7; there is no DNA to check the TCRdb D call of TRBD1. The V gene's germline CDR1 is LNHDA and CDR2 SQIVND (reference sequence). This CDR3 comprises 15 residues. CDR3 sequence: CASSLGLAPTYEQYF.

This CDR3 is CASSTTGETQYF. The genes are TRBV6-5 and TRBJ2-5; lacking DNA, the TRBD1 call made by TCRdb goes unchecked. From germline, CDR1 is MNHEY and CDR2 SVGAGI. This CDR3 has 12 amino acids.

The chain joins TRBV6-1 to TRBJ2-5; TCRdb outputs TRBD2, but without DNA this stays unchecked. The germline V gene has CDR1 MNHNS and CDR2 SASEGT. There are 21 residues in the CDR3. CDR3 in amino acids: CASSESPYVGWAGGTQETQYF.

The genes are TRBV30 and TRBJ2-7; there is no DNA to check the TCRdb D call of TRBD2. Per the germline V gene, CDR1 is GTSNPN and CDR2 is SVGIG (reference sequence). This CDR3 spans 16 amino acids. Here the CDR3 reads CAWSVRQSPRRYEQYF.

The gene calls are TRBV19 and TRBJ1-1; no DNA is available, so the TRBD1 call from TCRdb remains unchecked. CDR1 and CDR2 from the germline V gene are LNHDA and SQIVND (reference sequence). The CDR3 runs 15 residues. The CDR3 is CASSRDRVTNTEAFF.

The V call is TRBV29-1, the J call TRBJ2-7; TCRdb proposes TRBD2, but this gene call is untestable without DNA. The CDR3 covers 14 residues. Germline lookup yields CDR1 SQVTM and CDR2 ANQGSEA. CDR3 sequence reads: CSTKTSGPSYEQYF.

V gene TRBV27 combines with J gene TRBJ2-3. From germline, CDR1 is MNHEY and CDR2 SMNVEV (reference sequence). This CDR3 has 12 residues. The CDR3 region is CASSFSEEGQYF.

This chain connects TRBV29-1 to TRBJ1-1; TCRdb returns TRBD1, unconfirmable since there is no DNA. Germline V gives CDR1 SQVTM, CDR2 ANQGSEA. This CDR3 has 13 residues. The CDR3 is CSGEPTGKAEAFF.

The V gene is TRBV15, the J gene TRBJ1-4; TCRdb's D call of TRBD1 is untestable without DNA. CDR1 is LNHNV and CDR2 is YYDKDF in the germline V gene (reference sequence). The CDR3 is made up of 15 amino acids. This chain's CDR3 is CATSSTGADNEKLFF.

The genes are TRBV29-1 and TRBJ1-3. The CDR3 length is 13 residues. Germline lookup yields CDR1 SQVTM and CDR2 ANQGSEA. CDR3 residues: CSVQESSGNTIYF.

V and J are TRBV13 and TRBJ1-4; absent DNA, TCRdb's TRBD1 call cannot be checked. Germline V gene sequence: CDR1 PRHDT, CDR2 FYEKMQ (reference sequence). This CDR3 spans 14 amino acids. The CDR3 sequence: CASSYPGQDEKLFF.

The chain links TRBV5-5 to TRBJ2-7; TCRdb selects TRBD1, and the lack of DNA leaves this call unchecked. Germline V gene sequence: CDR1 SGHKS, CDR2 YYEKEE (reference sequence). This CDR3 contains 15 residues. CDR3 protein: CASSFPRQGPHEQYF.

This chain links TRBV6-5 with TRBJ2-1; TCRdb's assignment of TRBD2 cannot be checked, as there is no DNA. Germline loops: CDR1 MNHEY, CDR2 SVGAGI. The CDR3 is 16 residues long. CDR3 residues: CASRPTSGRRVNEQFF.

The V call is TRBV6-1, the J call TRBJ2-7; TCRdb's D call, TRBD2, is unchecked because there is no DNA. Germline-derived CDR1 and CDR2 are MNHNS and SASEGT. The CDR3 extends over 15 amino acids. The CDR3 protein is CASSFGGSSSYEQYF.

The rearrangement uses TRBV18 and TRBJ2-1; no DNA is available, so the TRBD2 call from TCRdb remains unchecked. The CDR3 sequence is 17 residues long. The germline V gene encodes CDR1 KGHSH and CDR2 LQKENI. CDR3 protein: CASSPYGLAGYVNEQFF.